This TCR beta chain was identified in a study of cytomegalovirus exposure and HLA in healthy donors. The CDR3 has 13 residues. Trimming shortened V by 5 bases and J by 7 bases, and 14 bases separated the two germline ends. Germline CDR1 GTSNPN, CDR2 SVGIG (reference sequence). General observations from the study: Later analysis identified several of the most significant clusters that appeared linked to common viral pathogens. TCR beta V segments were, for the most part, productive about 87% or about 30% of the time in an earlier analysis.

Remarks on this clone: The target antigen is unknown.

PCR primers comprised 60 Vbeta and 13 Jbeta primers. Assay: immunoSEQ multiplex PCR; the TCRdb copy retains only in-frame clones and omits some. The sample table sets out approximately 79,000 clones. The sequencing input was PBMCs. The clonotype was recovered from a man aged 35-49 years in good health and CMV-seronegative. The chain uses TRBV30 and TRBJ2-2; maybe TRBD1 (5 bases). The CDR3 DNA is TGTGCCTGGGGCCTCGGGCAGGGCGGGGAGCTGTTTTTT. Translated: CAWGLGQGGELFF.